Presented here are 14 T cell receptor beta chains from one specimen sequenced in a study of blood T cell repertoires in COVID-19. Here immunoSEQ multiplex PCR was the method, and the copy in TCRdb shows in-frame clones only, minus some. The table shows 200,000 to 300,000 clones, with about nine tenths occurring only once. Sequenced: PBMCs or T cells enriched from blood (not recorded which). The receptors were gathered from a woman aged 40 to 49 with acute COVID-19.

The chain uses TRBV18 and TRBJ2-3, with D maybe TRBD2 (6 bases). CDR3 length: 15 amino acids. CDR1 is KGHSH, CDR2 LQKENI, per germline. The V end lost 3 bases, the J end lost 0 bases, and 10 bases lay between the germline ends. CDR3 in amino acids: CASSPSGPSTDTQYF. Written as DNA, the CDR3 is TGTGCCAGCTCACCCAGCGGGCCTAGCACAGATACGCAGTATTTT.

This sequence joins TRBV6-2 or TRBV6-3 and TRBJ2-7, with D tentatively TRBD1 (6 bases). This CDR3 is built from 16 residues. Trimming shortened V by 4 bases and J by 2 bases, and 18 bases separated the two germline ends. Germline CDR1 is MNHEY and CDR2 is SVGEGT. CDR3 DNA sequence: TGTGCCAGCAGTTCCGCGTCCCTGGGGGCAACCTACGAGCAGTACGTC. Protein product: CASSSASLGATYEQYV.

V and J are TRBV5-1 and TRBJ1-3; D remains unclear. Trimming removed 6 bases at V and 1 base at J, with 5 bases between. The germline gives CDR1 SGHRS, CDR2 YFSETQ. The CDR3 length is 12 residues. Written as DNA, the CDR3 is TGCGCCAGCACAAATTCTGGAAACACCATATATTTT. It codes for CASTNSGNTIYF.

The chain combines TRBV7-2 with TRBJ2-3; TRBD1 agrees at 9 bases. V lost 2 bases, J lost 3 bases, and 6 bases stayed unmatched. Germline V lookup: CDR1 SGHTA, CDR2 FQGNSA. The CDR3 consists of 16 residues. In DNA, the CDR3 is TGTGCCAGCAGCTTACGCGCGGGACAGGGTACAGATACGCAGTATTTT. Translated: CASSLRAGQGTDTQYF.

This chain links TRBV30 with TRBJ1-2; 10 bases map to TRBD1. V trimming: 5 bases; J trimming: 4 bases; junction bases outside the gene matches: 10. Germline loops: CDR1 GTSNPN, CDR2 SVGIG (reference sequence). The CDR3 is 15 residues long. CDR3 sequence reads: CAWARDRGLFYGYTF. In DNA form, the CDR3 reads TGTGCCTGGGCCCGGGACAGGGGCCTCTTCTATGGCTACACCTTC.

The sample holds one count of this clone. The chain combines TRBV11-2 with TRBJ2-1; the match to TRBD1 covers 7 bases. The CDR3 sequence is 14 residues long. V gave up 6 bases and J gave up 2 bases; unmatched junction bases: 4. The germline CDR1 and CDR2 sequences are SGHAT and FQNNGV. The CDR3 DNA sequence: TGTGCCAGCAGTAGGGGGCAGACCTACAATGAGCAGTTCTTC. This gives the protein CASSRGQTYNEQFF.

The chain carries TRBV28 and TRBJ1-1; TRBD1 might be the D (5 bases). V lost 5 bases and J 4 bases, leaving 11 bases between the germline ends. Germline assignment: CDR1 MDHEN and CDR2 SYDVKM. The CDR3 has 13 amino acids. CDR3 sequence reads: CASSPREGTEAFF. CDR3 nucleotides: TGTGCCAGCAGTCCCAGGGAAGGCACTGAAGCTTTCTTT.

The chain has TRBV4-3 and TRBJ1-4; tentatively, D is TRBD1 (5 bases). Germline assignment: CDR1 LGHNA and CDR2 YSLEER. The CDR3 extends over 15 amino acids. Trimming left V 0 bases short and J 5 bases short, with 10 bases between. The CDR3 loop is CASSQDRTQNEKLFF. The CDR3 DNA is TGCGCCAGCAGCCAAGATAGGACACAGAATGAAAAACTGTTTTTT.

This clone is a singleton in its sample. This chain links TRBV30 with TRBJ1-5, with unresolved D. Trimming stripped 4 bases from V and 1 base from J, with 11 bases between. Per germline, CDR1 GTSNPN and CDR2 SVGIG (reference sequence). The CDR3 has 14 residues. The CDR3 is CAWTPDGSNQPQHF. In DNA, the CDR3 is TGTGCCTGGACCCCCGACGGGAGCAATCAGCCCCAGCATTTT.

CDR3 nucleotides: TGTGCCATCGGGACAGGGGTCCAGAACACTGAAGCTTTCTTT. Translating it yields CAIGTGVQNTEAFF. This chain uses TRBV10-3 with TRBJ1-1, with 10 positions matching TRBD1. The germline gives CDR1 ENHRY, CDR2 SYGVKD. The CDR3 is 14 amino acids. J lost 1 base, V lost 8 bases, and 4 bases had no gene match.

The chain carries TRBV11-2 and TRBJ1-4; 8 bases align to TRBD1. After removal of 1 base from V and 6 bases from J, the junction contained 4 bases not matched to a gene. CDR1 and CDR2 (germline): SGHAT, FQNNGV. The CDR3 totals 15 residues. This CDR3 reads CASSLGAGGDEKLFF. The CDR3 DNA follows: TGTGCCAGCAGCTTAGGGGCAGGGGGCGATGAAAAACTGTTTTTT.

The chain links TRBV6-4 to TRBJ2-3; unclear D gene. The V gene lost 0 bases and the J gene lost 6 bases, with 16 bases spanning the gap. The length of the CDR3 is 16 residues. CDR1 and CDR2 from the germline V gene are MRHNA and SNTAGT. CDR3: CASSDSTEYPHDTQYF. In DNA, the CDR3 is TGTGCCAGCAGTGACTCGACTGAATACCCCCACGATACGCAGTATTTT.

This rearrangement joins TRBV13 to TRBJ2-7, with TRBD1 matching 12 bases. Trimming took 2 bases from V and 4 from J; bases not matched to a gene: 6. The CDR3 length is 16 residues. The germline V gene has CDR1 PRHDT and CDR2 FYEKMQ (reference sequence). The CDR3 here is CASSLKGQGASYEQYF. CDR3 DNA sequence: TGTGCCAGCAGCTTAAAGGGACAGGGGGCTTCTTACGAGCAGTACTTC.

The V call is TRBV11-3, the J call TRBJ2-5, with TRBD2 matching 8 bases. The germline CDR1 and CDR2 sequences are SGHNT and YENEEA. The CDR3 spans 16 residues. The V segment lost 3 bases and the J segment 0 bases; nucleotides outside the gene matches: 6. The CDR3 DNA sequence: TGTGCCAGCAGCTTCTCTAGCGGGCGGTACCAAGAGACCCAGTACTTC. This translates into CASSFSSGRYQETQYF.